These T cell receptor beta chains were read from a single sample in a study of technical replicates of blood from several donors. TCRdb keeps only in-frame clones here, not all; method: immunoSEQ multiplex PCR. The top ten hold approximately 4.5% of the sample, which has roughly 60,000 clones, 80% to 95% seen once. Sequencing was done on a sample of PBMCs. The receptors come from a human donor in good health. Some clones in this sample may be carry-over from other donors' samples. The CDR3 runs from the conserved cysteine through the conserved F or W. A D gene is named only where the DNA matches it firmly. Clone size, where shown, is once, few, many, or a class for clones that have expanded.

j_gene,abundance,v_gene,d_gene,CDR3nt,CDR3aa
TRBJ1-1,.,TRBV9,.,TGTGCCAGCAGTGCCTCGGGTTGGACTGAAGCTTTCTTT,CASSASGWTEAFF
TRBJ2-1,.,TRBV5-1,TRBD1,TGCGCCAGCAGCTTTAGGGCAGGGGGCCCTGAGCAGTTCTTC,CASSFRAGGPEQFF
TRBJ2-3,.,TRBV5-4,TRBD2,TGTGCCAGCAGCTTGGCGCTAGCGGGGGGGCTGGATACGCAGTATTTT,CASSLALAGGLDTQYF
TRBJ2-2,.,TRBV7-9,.,TGTGCCAGCAGCCCCCCGGGCACCGGGGAGCTGTTTTTT,CASSPPGTGELFF
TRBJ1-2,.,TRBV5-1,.,TGCGCCAGCAGCACTGGACAAAACTATGGCTACACCTTC,CASSTGQNYGYTF
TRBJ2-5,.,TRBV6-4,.,TGTGCCAGCACCCTGGCCCAAGAGGCCCAGTACTTC,CASTLAQEAQYF
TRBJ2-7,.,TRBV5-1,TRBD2,TGCGCCAGCAGCTTATCCTCGCGGGGGTCCGAGCAGTACTTC,CASSLSSRGSEQYF
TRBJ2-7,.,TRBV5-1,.,TGCGCCAGCAGCTTGATCGCTAGCGACCTCCGAGGGCAGTACTTC,CASSLIASDLRGQYF
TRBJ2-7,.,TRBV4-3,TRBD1,TGCGCCAGCAGCCAGGACAGGTTAGACGAGCAGTACTTC,CASSQDRLDEQYF
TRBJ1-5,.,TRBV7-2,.,TGTGCCAGCAGCTTAGTCGGGCAGCCCCAGCATTTT,CASSLVGQPQHF
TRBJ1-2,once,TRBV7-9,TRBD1,TGTGCCAGCAGCCCCACCACGACAGGGGTCTATGGCTACACCTTC,CASSPTTTGVYGYTF
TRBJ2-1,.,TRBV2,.,TGTGCCAGCAGCGCGGTACAACAAAATTACAATGAGCAGTTCTTC,CASSAVQQNYNEQFF
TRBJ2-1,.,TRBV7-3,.,TGTGCCAGCAGCTTAACGTTGGTACGGGGTGAGCAGTTCTTC,CASSLTLVRGEQFF